A selection of T cell receptor beta chains follows, all from one sample in a study of blood T cell repertoires in COVID-19. Sequenced by immunoSEQ multiplex PCR; TCRdb stores in-frame clones only, minus some. The sample lists about 72,000 clones; more than 75% were seen once. The sample taken for sequencing was peripheral blood. These receptors were obtained from a human donor in a cohort sampled during active COVID-19. Each CDR3 is given with its conserved first and last residue. The D gene is left open where the match is weak. Size tells how often a clone was seen (once, few, many) or the class of an expanded clone, and some rows leave it out.

abundance,d_gene,j_gene,v_gene,CDR3aa,CDR3nt
NA,TRBD2,TRBJ2-7,TRBV27,CASSIGTSGSYEQYF,TGTGCCAGCAGTATAGGGACTAGTGGGTCCTACGAGCAGTACTTC
few,NA,TRBJ1-2,TRBV6-5,CASSHSQGNYGYTF,TGTGCCAGCAGCCATTCACAGGGAAACTATGGCTACACCTTC
NA,TRBD2,TRBJ2-3,TRBV7-3,CASGDSSGNTDTQYF,TGTGCCAGCGGGGATTCCAGCGGGAACACAGATACGCAGTATTTT
NA,TRBD2,TRBJ2-1,TRBV29-1,CSVEGGLAKPPGEQFF,TGCAGCGTTGAAGGAGGACTAGCGAAACCTCCCGGGGAGCAGTTCTTC
NA,TRBD2,TRBJ2-7,TRBV5-1,CASSSSGTSDEQYF,TGCGCCAGCAGCTCATCCGGGACTAGCGACGAGCAGTACTTC
NA,NA,TRBJ2-3,TRBV7-2,CASSSSVARTDTQYF,TGTGCCAGCAGCTCCTCCGTGGCTCGCACAGATACGCAGTATTTT
NA,NA,TRBJ2-3,TRBV21-1,CASSKGEDGTSGRNSTDTQYF,TGTGCCAGCAGCAAAGGAGAGGATGGGACTAGCGGCCGAAACAGCACAGATACGCAGTATTTT
once,NA,TRBJ2-3,TRBV6-4,CASSVEVGVSDTQYF,TGTGCCAGCAGTGTTGAAGTGGGAGTATCAGATACGCAGTATTTT
NA,TRBD1,TRBJ2-5,TRBV9,CASSATGVRRETQYF,TGTGCCAGCAGCGCGACAGGGGTGAGGAGAGAGACCCAGTACTTC
NA,NA,TRBJ2-1,TRBV30,CAWMRGLSGTYNEQFF,TGTGCATGGATGCGGGGCCTCAGTGGAACCTACAATGAGCAGTTCTTC
NA,TRBD2,TRBJ2-2,TRBV4-2,CASSIPGLAGEELFF,TGTGCCAGCAGCATCCCGGGACTAGCGGGAGAGGAGCTGTTTTTT
once,TRBD2,TRBJ2-2,TRBV9,CASSVVTGGSTGELFF,TGTGCCAGCAGCGTAGTTACGGGGGGAAGCACCGGGGAGCTGTTTTTT
NA,NA,TRBJ2-5,TRBV19,CASSMGGMRNWETQYF,TGTGCCAGTAGTATGGGCGGGATGCGGAATTGGGAGACCCAGTACTTC
once,TRBD1,TRBJ2-7,TRBV6-6,CASSDPPTGAEQYF,TGTGCCAGCAGTGACCCGCCGACAGGGGCCGAGCAGTACTTC
NA,TRBD2,TRBJ2-2,TRBV5-6,CASSLGLAVLNTGELFF,TGTGCCAGCAGCTTGGGACTAGCGGTACTGAACACCGGGGAGCTGTTTTTT
NA,TRBD1,TRBJ1-5,TRBV19,CASSNRDRYTESNQPQHF,TGTGCCAGTAGTAACCGGGACAGGTATACAGAAAGCAATCAGCCCCAGCATTTT
NA,TRBD2,TRBJ2-5,TRBV7-2,CASSLVGLAGGETQYF,TGTGCCAGCAGCTTAGTTGGACTAGCGGGAGGGGAGACCCAGTACTTC
NA,TRBD2,TRBJ2-7,TRBV3-1/TRBV3-2,CASSQGLGSGTYEQYF,TGTGCCAGCAGCCAAGGTTTGGGTAGCGGGACCTACGAGCAGTACTTC
NA,TRBD1,TRBJ1-2,TRBV28,CASSLQGGRYGYTF,TGTGCCAGCAGCCTACAGGGGGGTCGCTATGGCTACACCTTC
NA,NA,TRBJ2-7,TRBV4-1,CASSQGVSYEQYF,TGCGCCAGCAGCCAGGGCGTCTCCTACGAGCAGTACTTC
NA,NA,TRBJ1-4,TRBV9,CASSENIATNEKLFF,TGTGCCAGCAGCGAGAACATTGCAACTAATGAAAAACTGTTTTTT
NA,NA,TRBJ2-3,TRBV5-4,CASSLVQGGRTDTQYF,TGTGCCAGCAGCTTGGTTCAGGGGGGTCGGACAGATACGCAGTATTTT
NA,NA,TRBJ1-3,TRBV28,CASSSDAGNTIYF,TGTGCCAGCAGTTCCGACGCGGGCAACACCATATATTTT
NA,NA,TRBJ1-3,TRBV2,CASSESRGNTIYF,TGTGCCAGCAGTGAGAGTCGGGGAAACACCATATATTTT
NA,TRBD1,TRBJ2-2,TRBV29-1,CSAWTGGGGELFF,TGCAGCGCCTGGACAGGGGGTGGCGGGGAGCTGTTTTTT
NA,TRBD2,TRBJ2-7,TRBV9,CASSGEAGAGYEQYF,TGTGCCAGCAGCGGAGAAGCGGGAGCGGGCTACGAGCAGTACTTC
NA,NA,TRBJ1-1,TRBV27,CASSLEPGTENTEAFF,TGTGCCAGCAGTTTGGAGCCGGGAACAGAGAACACTGAAGCTTTCTTT
NA,NA,TRBJ2-1,TRBV29-1,CSGADYNEQFF,TGCAGCGGGGCAGACTACAATGAGCAGTTCTTC
NA,NA,TRBJ2-1,TRBV6-6,CACQAQPHNEQFF,TGTGCCTGCCAGGCCCAGCCACACAATGAGCAGTTCTTC
NA,TRBD2,TRBJ2-3,TRBV5-4,CASSFLRDYTDTQYF,TGTGCCAGCAGCTTTCTGCGGGACTACACAGATACGCAGTATTTT
NA,TRBD2,TRBJ2-3,TRBV13,CASSLGLADYITDTQYF,TGTGCCAGCAGCTTAGGCCTAGCGGACTACATTACAGATACGCAGTATTTT
once,NA,TRBJ2-2,TRBV27,CASSSLFTGELFF,TGTGCCAGCAGTTCCCTTTTCACCGGGGAGCTGTTTTTT
NA,NA,TRBJ1-5,TRBV28,CASSLLDQPQHF,TGTGCCAGCAGTTTATTAGATCAGCCCCAGCATTTT
NA,NA,TRBJ1-1,TRBV28,CASSLFWTANTEAFF,TGTGCCAGCAGTTTATTTTGGACAGCGAACACTGAAGCTTTCTTT
NA,NA,TRBJ2-5,TRBV27,CASRGSGQETQYF,TGTGCCAGCAGAGGGAGCGGACAAGAGACCCAGTACTTC
NA,TRBD1,TRBJ2-1,TRBV10-3,CATLPGQGSSYNEQFF,TGTGCCACCCTCCCCGGACAGGGGTCCTCCTACAATGAGCAGTTCTTC
NA,TRBD2,TRBJ2-1,TRBV2,CATSGRALGQFF,TGTGCCACCAGCGGGAGGGCCCTCGGGCAGTTCTTC
NA,TRBD2,TRBJ2-1,TRBV3-1/TRBV3-2,CASKVLAGNNEQFF,TGTGCCAGCAAGGTTCTAGCGGGTAACAATGAGCAGTTCTTC
NA,NA,TRBJ1-6,TRBV11-2,CASSPTGSPLHF,TGTGCCAGCAGCCCGACAGGTTCACCCCTCCACTTT
NA,NA,TRBJ2-3,TRBV7-2,CASSLNRGLDTQYF,TGTGCCAGCAGCTTAAATCGAGGGTTGGATACGCAGTATTTT
NA,NA,TRBJ2-1,TRBV19,CASSIVRTGYNEQFF,TGTGCCAGTAGTATAGTTAGGACTGGATACAATGAGCAGTTCTTC
NA,NA,TRBJ2-1,TRBV11-2,CASSRGGTASYNEQFF,TGTGCCAGCAGTCGAGGGGGGACAGCCTCCTACAATGAGCAGTTCTTC
NA,TRBD1,TRBJ1-2,TRBV30,CAWAQGASGYTF,TGTGCCTGGGCACAGGGGGCGAGCGGCTACACCTTC
NA,TRBD2,TRBJ2-3,TRBV2,CASINSGTSGSDTQYF,TGTGCCAGCATTAATTCCGGGACTAGCGGGAGTGATACGCAGTATTTT
once,NA,TRBJ2-6,TRBV7-9,CASSLWVAVSSGANVLTF,TGTGCCAGCAGCTTATGGGTAGCGGTTAGCTCTGGGGCCAACGTCCTGACTTTC
NA,NA,TRBJ2-3,TRBV21-1,CASSMSAPQYF,TGTGCCAGCAGCATGAGCGCTCCGCAGTATTTT